This TCR beta chain was observed in a study of cytomegalovirus exposure and HLA in healthy donors. This clone was observed a single time. From germline, CDR1 is GTSNPN and CDR2 SVGIG (reference sequence). The CDR3 totals 13 residues. Germline trimming cut 3 bases from V and 5 bases from J; bases unmatched to any gene: 5. This table comes from immunoSEQ multiplex PCR, and its TCRdb copy is limited to in-frame clones, with some not included. The sample shows 180,000 or so clones, 75% to 85% of them seen only once. Material for sequencing was PBMCs. The source of this sequence is a woman aged 25 to 39 in good health and CMV-seropositive. This chain joins TRBV30 and TRBJ2-5, with 8 bases aligning to TRBD1. DNA for the CDR3: TGTGCCTGGAGCAGGGGGCAGGGGGAGACCCAGTACTTC. This gives the protein CAWSRGQGETQYF.